Each of the 20 T cell receptor beta chains below was sequenced from the same sample in a study of shared clonotypes between healthy human individuals (dated by TCRdb to the early 2020s). Libraries came from the immunoSEQ multiplex PCR assay. The table comes from immuneACCESS by way of TCRdb, which keeps in-frame sequences with V and J called. Part of the clones is missing from these tables; in studies checked, under half for an unresolved V gene and the rest for unknown reasons. The sample table contains about 2 million clones; only one count was recorded for approximately 95% of them. More than 0.1% of the sample is taken by the ten largest. Sequenced material: naive CD4+ T cells sorted from blood. The cell subset or site label, as the study defines it: CD45RA+ positively selected. These receptors came from a man aged 18 to 35 in good health.

The V gene is TRBV27, the J gene TRBJ1-6; 12 bases map to TRBD1. Trimming took 4 bases from V and 11 from J; bases not matched to a gene: 12. This CDR3 has 17 amino acids. The V gene's germline CDR1 is MNHEY and CDR2 SMNVEV (reference sequence). DNA of the CDR3: TGTGCCAGCAGTTCGATCGCCGGGACAGGGGGCAATGCACCCCTCCACTTT. Translating gives CASSSIAGTGGNAPLHF.

The chain combines TRBV18 with TRBJ2-7; 12 bases agree with TRBD2. The CDR3 runs to 15 residues. Germline CDR1 KGHSH, CDR2 LQKENI. The junction had 5 bases not matched to a gene; V was cut back by 3 bases and J by 5 bases. Here the CDR3 reads CASSPLAGGVNEQYF. The CDR3, as DNA: TGTGCCAGCTCACCCCTAGCGGGGGGGGTAAACGAGCAGTACTTC.

The chain combines TRBV21-1 with TRBJ2-7; the table's D call, TRBD2, has no DNA check behind it. TRBV21-1 is a pseudogene. The CDR3 length is 16 residues. This CDR3 is CASRIYQHERGYEQYF. CDR3 DNA sequence: TGTGCCAGCAGAATCTACCAGCACGAGCGGGGCTACGAGCAGTACTTC.

This chain links TRBV29-1 with TRBJ2-3; D unclear. Germline values: CDR1 SQVTM, CDR2 ANQGSEA. The CDR3 totals 12 residues. The V end was cut by 2 bases, the J end by 2 bases, with 5 bases between. The CDR3 DNA follows: TGCAGCGTTGAACTCAACACAGATACGCAGTATTTT. Residues: CSVELNTDTQYF.

The CDR3, as DNA: TGTGCCAGTAGTCTGCGTAGAGACTCCTACGAGCAGTACTTC. It specifies CASSLRRDSYEQYF. The chain carries TRBV19 and TRBJ2-7; D unresolved. Germline CDR1 is LNHDA and CDR2 is SQIVND (reference sequence). The CDR3 runs 14 residues. Trimming left V 5 bases short and J 0 bases short, with 11 bases between.

This sequence joins TRBV18 and TRBJ1-1, with D perhaps matching TRBD1 (6 bases). Germline assignment: CDR1 KGHSH and CDR2 LQKENI. The ends were cut back, 3 bases at V and 8 bases at J, with 16 bases in the middle. The CDR3 extends over 14 amino acids. The CDR3 here is CASSPSMGGAEAFF. DNA for the CDR3: TGTGCCAGCTCACCTAGTATGGGGGGCGCGGAAGCTTTCTTT.

The chain is built from TRBV10-3 and TRBJ2-3, with D unclear. The V gene's germline CDR1 is ENHRY and CDR2 SYGVKD. V lost 7 bases and J 5 bases, leaving 7 bases between the germline ends. The CDR3 totals 11 residues. The CDR3 DNA sequence: TGTGCCATCATGTCGCGAGATACGCAGTATTTT. It encodes CAIMSRDTQYF.

The chain uses TRBV5-5 and TRBJ2-1; D not certain. The V end lost 0 bases, the J end lost 6 bases, and 7 bases lay between the germline ends. Germline CDR1 and CDR2: SGHKS and YYEKEE (reference sequence). The CDR3 totals 13 residues. CDR3 residues: CASSLEGFNEQFF. In DNA, the CDR3 is TGTGCCAGCAGCTTGGAAGGATTCAATGAGCAGTTCTTC.

The chain recombines TRBV29-1 with TRBJ1-1; no clear D gene. The CDR3 totals 14 residues. V lost 1 base, J lost 7 bases, and 16 bases lay in between. Germline CDR1 reads SQVTM; CDR2 reads ANQGSEA. The CDR3 reads CSVEGTLDVLEAFF. DNA for the CDR3: TGCAGCGTTGAAGGGACTCTCGACGTCCTTGAAGCTTTCTTT.

This clone has a single count. J is TRBJ2-7 and V is TRBV5-4; TRBD2 aligns across 7 bases. V lost 0 bases to trimming and J lost 2 bases; unmatched junction nucleotides: 8. The CDR3 covers 16 residues. Germline V gene sequence: CDR1 SGHNT, CDR2 YYREEE (reference sequence). The CDR3 loop reads CASSLDLAVGPYEQYF. CDR3 nucleotides: TGTGCCAGCAGCTTGGACCTAGCGGTAGGCCCCTACGAGCAGTACTTC.

V is TRBV5-5 and J is TRBJ1-1, with D hard to call. V was cut by 1 base and J by 1 base, with 11 bases left in between. Germline values: CDR1 SGHKS, CDR2 YYEKEE (reference sequence). The CDR3 spans 15 residues. The CDR3 loop reads CASSLQTNTNTEAFF. The DNA for the CDR3 is TGTGCCAGCAGCTTGCAGACCAATACGAACACTGAAGCTTTCTTT.

The rearrangement links TRBV10-2 to TRBJ2-2; D is tentatively TRBD1 or TRBD2 (5 bases each). V lost 4 bases and J 1 base, leaving 7 bases between the germline ends. CDR1 is WSHSY, CDR2 SAAADI, per germline. The CDR3 sequence is 14 residues long. The CDR3 protein is CASSGGRNTGELFF. For the CDR3, the DNA is TGCGCCAGCAGTGGGGGGAGGAACACCGGGGAGCTGTTTTTT.

The rearrangement links TRBV5-1 to TRBJ2-7, with 8 bases that match TRBD2. The germline gives CDR1 SGHRS, CDR2 YFSETQ. The length of the CDR3 is 15 residues. The junction had 7 bases not matched to a gene; V was cut back by 5 bases and J by 0 bases. As DNA, the CDR3 is TGCGCCAGCAGTTTCTTGCGGGAGGCCTCCTACGAGCAGTACTTC. Protein: CASSFLREASYEQYF.

This chain joins TRBV2 and TRBJ1-6, with D possibly matching TRBD1 (5 bases). Per germline, CDR1 SNHLY and CDR2 FYNNEI. Trimming shortened V by 11 bases and J by 4 bases, and 18 bases separated the two germline ends. This CDR3 region has 15 residues. CDR3 region: CAAGSLGRYNSPLHF. In DNA, the CDR3 is TGTGCCGCAGGGAGTTTGGGGCGGTATAATTCACCCCTCCACTTT.

The chain links TRBV6-6 to TRBJ1-4; 11 positions agree with TRBD1. This CDR3 comprises 15 residues. Germline values: CDR1 MNHNY, CDR2 SVGAGI (reference sequence). V dropped 0 bases and J dropped 10; count of bases not matched to a gene: 4. Here the CDR3 DNA reads TGTGCCAGCAGTTACTCGGACAGGGGGCAGGGAAAACTGTTTTTT. Its protein product is CASSYSDRGQGKLFF.

The chain couples TRBV6-5 to TRBJ1-6; D is possibly TRBD1 (6 bases). The CDR3 extends over 14 amino acids. Trimming removed 6 bases at V and 7 bases at J, with 13 bases between. CDR1 is MNHEY, CDR2 SVGAGI, per germline. The CDR3 spells CASSRTVKNSPLHF. CDR3 DNA: TGTGCCAGCAGCAGGACAGTTAAGAATTCACCCCTCCACTTT.

The chain is built from TRBV6-5 and TRBJ1-3; 7 bases fit TRBD1. V lost 6 bases to trimming and J lost 2 bases; unmatched junction nucleotides: 4. Germline lookup yields CDR1 MNHEY and CDR2 SVGAGI. The CDR3 has 14 amino acids. The CDR3 loop reads CASRAQGTGNTIYF. As DNA, the CDR3 is TGTGCCAGCAGAGCACAGGGGACTGGAAACACCATATATTTT.

The genes are TRBV6-6 and TRBJ1-1; D is unclear. V dropped 7 bases and J dropped 1 base, with 10 bases sitting between them. Per germline, CDR1 MNHNY and CDR2 SVGAGI (reference sequence). There are 13 residues in the CDR3. The CDR3 loop is CASTRTENTEAFF. In DNA form, the CDR3 reads TGTGCCAGCACCAGGACGGAGAACACTGAAGCTTTCTTT.

Comments on this clone: The sample carries other DNA sequences with the same CDR3. The chain joins TRBV5-1 to TRBJ2-7; tentatively, D is TRBD1 (7 bases). Trimming removed 0 bases at V and 0 bases at J, with 10 bases between. Germline loops: CDR1 SGHRS, CDR2 YFSETQ. The CDR3 contains 15 residues. DNA of the CDR3: TGCGCCAGCAGCTTGGGCGGGACAGCCTCCTACGAGCAGTACTTC. Amino acids: CASSLGGTASYEQYF. The full variable domain, in which reference TRBV5-1 and TRBJ2-7 provide the parts outside the CDR3, is KAGVTQTPRYLIKTRGQQVTLSCSPISGHRSVSWYQQTPGQGLQFLFEYFSETQRNKGNFPGRFSGRQFSNSRSEMNVSTLELGDSALYLCASSLGGTASYEQYFGPGTRLTVT.

This clone was seen just once. The CDR3 loop reads CASSRSRGGGYTF. CDR3 nucleotides: TGTGCCAGCAGTCGTTCGCGGGGTGGGGGCTACACCTTC. The chain uses TRBV6-5 and TRBJ1-2; D is unresolved. The CDR3 has 13 amino acids. Deletions cut 5 bases from V and 8 bases from J, with 15 bases between. Germline V gene lookup returns CDR1 MNHEY and CDR2 SVGAGI.